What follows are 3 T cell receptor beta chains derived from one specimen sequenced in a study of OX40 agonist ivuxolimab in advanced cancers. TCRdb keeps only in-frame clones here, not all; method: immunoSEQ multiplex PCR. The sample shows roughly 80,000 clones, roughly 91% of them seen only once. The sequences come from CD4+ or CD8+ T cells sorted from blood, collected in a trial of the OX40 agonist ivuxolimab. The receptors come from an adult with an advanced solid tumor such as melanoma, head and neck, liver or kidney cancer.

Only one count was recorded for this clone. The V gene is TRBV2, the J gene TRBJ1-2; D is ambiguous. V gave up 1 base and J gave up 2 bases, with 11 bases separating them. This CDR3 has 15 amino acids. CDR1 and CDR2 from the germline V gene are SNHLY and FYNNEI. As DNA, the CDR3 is TGTGCCAGCAGTGAAGAGAGGGCACCAAACTATGGCTACACCTTC. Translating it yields CASSEERAPNYGYTF.

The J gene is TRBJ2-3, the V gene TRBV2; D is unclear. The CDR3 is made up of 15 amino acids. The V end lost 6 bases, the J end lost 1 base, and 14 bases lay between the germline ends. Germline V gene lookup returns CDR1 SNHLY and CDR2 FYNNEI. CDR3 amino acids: CASRPVSPGTDTQYF. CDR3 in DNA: TGTGCCAGCAGACCCGTATCCCCCGGCACAGATACGCAGTATTTT.

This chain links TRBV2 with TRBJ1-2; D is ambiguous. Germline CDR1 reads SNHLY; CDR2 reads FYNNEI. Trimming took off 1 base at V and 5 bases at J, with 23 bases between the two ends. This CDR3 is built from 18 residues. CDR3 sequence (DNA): TGTGCCAGCAGTGAAGGGGTGAGGTGGACTTTCTCAAATTATGGCTACACCTTC. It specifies CASSEGVRWTFSNYGYTF. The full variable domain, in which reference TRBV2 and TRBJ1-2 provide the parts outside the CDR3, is EPEVTQTPSHQVTQMGQEVILRCVPISNHLYFYWYRQILGQKVEFLVSFYNNEISEKSEIFDDQFSVERPDGSNFTLKIRSTKLEDSAMYFCASSEGVRWTFSNYGYTFGSGTRLTVV.